This record covers a single T cell receptor beta chain. No antigen is known for it. No base qualities exist here, and no much larger clone lies one base off it. These data are taken from a study of regulatory T cells in long-lasting Graves disease (dated by TCRdb to the early 2020s). Regarding the complete study: In the newly diagnosed Graves' disease group, patients had been taking antithyroid drugs for less than 3 months. Persistent Graves' disease patients were compared with newly diagnosed Graves' disease patients by peripheral blood TCR sequencing and RNA sequencing. The study took place in China and was registered as a clinical trial. TCR sequencing covered about 13 persistent and approximately 20 newly diagnosed Graves' disease patients, 33 samples in total. General study outcomes and caveats: Preferential use of TRBV28, TRBJ1-2 and TRBJ2-5 was observed in persistent disease, whereas TRBV20-1 and TRBJ2-1 were favored in newly diagnosed disease. Because the primary lesion, thyroid tissue, could not be accessed, the study looked at peripheral blood alone. As a limitation, the authors acknowledged that the small sample size may reduce accuracy. Sequencing and analysis were restricted to the TCR beta chain. More public clonotypes were shared among persistent patients (fewer than 3,000) than among newly diagnosed patients (just under 1,000). Compared with newly diagnosed patients, persistent Graves' disease patients had lower TCR Shannon entropy and fewer highly expanded clones, which suggests clonal expansion.

Clipping removes 3 bases from V and 3 bases from J, with 4 as the unmatched junction base count. The CDR3 numbers 14 residues from cysteine through phenylalanine. Solely the CDR3 DNA is kept, with 42 bases framed from the first base. The germline V gene (reference sequence) yields LGHDT for CDR1 and YNNKEL for CDR2. The receptor library was made with multiplex PCR. Sequencing relied on an Illumina HiSeq 4000. TCR beta libraries were built with iRepertoire HTBI primers and Arm-PCR amplification of CDR3 regions. Gel purification was performed on PCR products prior to sequencing. On the authors' methods: Across samples, about 64 TRBV and roughly 15 TRBJ segments were identified and used for gene usage analysis of CDR3 amino acid clonotypes. Filtered high-quality paired reads were merged into contigs using COPE and FqMerger. Contigs were aligned with BLAST to IMGT TRBV, TRBD and TRBJ reference genes, and CDR3 was defined per IMGT. Clonotypes above 0.1% frequency were classified as highly expanded clones. Shannon entropy was used to measure repertoire diversity, and the Gini coefficient was used to measure V-J evenness. A clonotype was considered public if more than one individual shared it. TCRdb took the public reads, trimmed them with fastp at Q25, ran MiXCR for clone calling and kept in-frame beta chains. Every CDR3 protein is listed once, alongside the most common genes and DNA of its rows. These V and J calls derive from TCRdb rather than the authors' analysis. This sample lists just over 600,000 distinct CDR3 sequences; 15% to 20% were detected once. The ten largest clones capture about 20% of the sample.

The time point label corresponds to: newly diagnosed GD, antithyroid drugs for less than 3 months. For both TCR sequencing and RNA sequencing, RNA was extracted from PBMCs in TRIzol. Graves' disease was diagnosed according to American Thyroid Association guidelines. The patients came from an endocrinology department in Xi'an, China. Each patient gave 8.5 to 9.5 milliliters of peripheral blood, collected in an EDTA anticoagulant tube. PBMCs were isolated by Ficoll Paque Plus density gradient separation without further T cell sorting. An Agilent 2100 Bioanalyzer and agarose gel were used to check RNA quality, while a NanoDrop 2000 measured RNA concentration. Separately, the same data were catalogued under a study of T cells in Graves' hyperthyroidism and ophthalmopathy. As that second paper reports: Stable Graves' hyperthyroidism was defined as the absence of progression to ophthalmopathy over 18 months of follow-up. The hyperthyroidism patients were between 18 and 65 years old and newly diagnosed, with a disease duration of less than 2 months. The study excluded patients with uncontrolled infections, other autoimmune diseases, pregnancy or lactation. Diagnoses relied on clinical symptoms, serum thyroxine and TRAb, thyroid ultrasound and orbital computed tomography. The TCR CDR3 was subjected to a first round of RT-PCR using the HTBI primer set and the Qiagen OneStep RT-PCR kit. Most expanded thyroid clonotypes (frequency above 0.001) were also detected in blood, suggesting blood repertoires may reflect thyroid immune responses. In cross-validation, a model built on a 13 V-J signature told ophthalmopathy apart from stable hyperthyroidism with 85% to 90% sensitivity and about 81% specificity, and in testing the same model reached 80%/75%. In validation, the model predicted progression to ophthalmopathy a median of roughly 6.5 months before onset, with 70% to 71% sensitivity and nearly 75% specificity. A discovery cohort of about 100 patients, 43 with Graves' ophthalmopathy and about 58 with stable Graves' hyperthyroidism, was used to find distinguishing TCR V-J signatures. An independent validation cohort of under 20 hyperthyroidism patients and 17 patients who later progressed to ophthalmopathy tested prospective prediction of ophthalmopathy. The 100 discovery patients were randomly split 7:3 into training and test sets. In addition, the study compared T-cell repertoires in thyroid tissue and in blood from roughly 6 Graves' hyperthyroidism patients. After sampling, hyperthyroidism patients received methimazole starting at 30 mg daily, and ophthalmopathy patients received high-dose intravenous methylprednisolone. Libraries were constructed in a second round of multiplex PCR, after which size selection and purification were carried out. Libraries were sequenced paired-end with 100 bp reads on an Illumina HiSeq2000. SOAPnuke was used to process the raw data, with reads discarded if the reads contained adapters or uncalled bases, had a mean Phred below 15, or lacked an exact constant-primer or identifier match. COPE v1.2.5 was used to merge high-quality paired reads, and clonotypes were defined as unique nucleotide sequences. MiTCR v1.1 was used to align the clonotypes against IMGT TRBV, TRBD and TRBJ reference segments. The analysis included only V-J combinations with a frequency above 0.0001, which together covered 98% to 99.2% of the repertoires. The TCS score was defined as F50 (clonal expansion) divided by E x V (chaos), with BLOSUM62-based TCRdist calculated between CDR3 peptides within each V-J. Welch's t-statistics and random forest reduced 450 to 600 V-J features to 13, which were used in a naive Bayes classifier (R e1071). No statistical method was used to fix the sample size in advance, and group allocation was not hidden from the investigators. According to the paper, TCR Vbeta CDR3 sequencing was carried out on approximately 140 peripheral blood samples, which came from 40 to 45 ophthalmopathy, about 75 hyperthyroidism and approximately 17 progressor patients.

The receptor was derived from a woman under 40 with Graves disease. Donor details come from another sample of the same person, matched by shared clones. The V gene is TRBV3-1 and the J gene is TRBJ2-7; a stretch of 8 junction bases matches TRBD1. The specimen was peripheral blood mononuclear cells (PBMCs), collected at new diagnosis, from a patient treated with antithyroid drugs. The CDR3 is CASSQGQERYEQYF. The nucleotides read TGTGCCAGCAGCCAGGGACAGGAGCGCTACGAGCAGTACTTC.